This T cell receptor (beta chain) came from a study of T-cell memory formation after mild COVID-19. Study at large: Clustering of TCRs was largely donor specific. Regarding the study as a whole: Clones contracting across day 15 to 85 had a balanced CD4/CD8 profile; later expanding clones leaned CD4+. Mainly in CM and EM were contracting CD4+ clones; CD8+ were in EMRA.

TCR alpha and TCR beta cDNA libraries with sample barcodes and UMIs came from 5'RACE using constant-segment primers. MiXCR was run by TCRdb on the 5' RACE reads, yielding one entry per CDR3 protein. The sample carries about 16,000 distinct CDR3 sequences, about a quarter recorded once. As for this clonotype: Its target is unknown.

The J segment lost 1 base and the V segment lost 5 bases, leaving 7 bases of the junction unmatched. CDR3 length: 16 amino acids. Per the germline V gene, CDR1 is SGHVS and CDR2 is FNYEAQ. This rearrangement joins TRBV7-6 to TRBJ1-1; 10 bases are a match to TRBD1. This TCR was recovered from a man between 18 and 35 years old who had mild COVID-19 (a few samples of this study predate the infection). Cell type and time point are not known. The sequencing input was PBMCs or a T cell subset sorted from them (not recorded which). The CDR3 DNA is TGTGCCAGCAGCCGGGACAGGGGCTGGGGGAACACTGAAGCTTTCTTT. It translates to CASSRDRGWGNTEAFF. Looking up the rest from reference TRBV7-6 and TRBJ1-1 gives the full variable domain: GAGVSQSPRYKVTKRGQDVALRCDPISGHVSLYWYRQALGQGPEFLTYFNYEAQQDKSGLPNDRFSAERPEGSISTLTIQRTEQRDSAMYRCASSRDRGWGNTEAFFGQGTRLTVV.